This section outlines one TCR beta chain sequence together with its context. Its target antigen remains unknown. The record has no base qualities; no much larger clone is one base away. Library construction relied on 5' RACE. Sequencing instrument: Illumina HiSeq 2500. A second roughly 7 to 12 cycle PCR used a sample-barcoded 5' primer and a J-beta primer mix. Each TCR beta cDNA molecule received a unique molecular identifier from a template-switch 5' adaptor carrying 12 random nucleotides. Each sample yielded at least 2.5 million CDR3-containing paired-end reads. The Mint cDNA synthesis kit, primed by a TRBC-specific oligonucleotide, was used to synthesize first-strand cDNA from all RNA. All cDNA was treated with uracil-DNA glycosylase and then went through a first 18-cycle PCR with the universal primers M1SS and BC2_uni_R. The authors processed their data as follows. For normalization, 1 million high-quality reads were randomly selected from each sample, with every read carrying a distinct molecular identifier. Reads with shared molecular identifiers were discarded instead of being binned into consensus sequences. CDR3 identification, clonotype clustering and error correction used MiTCR with a Q25 quality threshold and the strictest error-elimination algorithm. Lower-bound total TCR beta diversity was estimated with a nonparametric unseen species model using Euler transformation. TCRdb reprocessing: public reads trimmed at Q25 with fastp, clones called with MiXCR, in-frame beta chains kept. Every entry covers one CDR3 protein and lists the most common genes and DNA from its rows. The V and J calls here are based on TCRdb, not the publication. This sample has hundreds of thousands of distinct CDR3 sequences in its table, and roughly 44% of those were observed once. The top ten clonotypes cover roughly 19% of the sample.

Systemically healthy Caucasian individuals from Russia, about 38 in total and aged roughly 6 to 100 years, were included as donors. Ten milliliters of peripheral blood were drawn from each donor into EDTA-treated Vacutainer tubes. Ficoll-Paque density-gradient centrifugation was used to isolate PBMCs, with at least 6.5 million per sample. Trizol reagent was used to extract total RNA from the PBMCs, yielding at least 5 micrograms per sample. The percentages of naive CD45RAhigh/CD27high T cells were determined by flow cytometry on a PBMC aliquot from every donor. This record comes from a study of blood T cells in healthy people across ages (dated by TCRdb to 2015 to 2017). Some background on the complete study: In model experiments, template switching captured about one uniquely barcoded TCR beta cDNA molecule for every two T cells. Using deep sequencing normalized with unique cDNA molecular identifiers, the study measured how TCR beta repertoire diversity changes with age. The donors were split into four age groups: young (average about 16 years), middle-aged (39), aged (roughly 68) and long-lived (over 80). To avoid experimental bias, donors of different ages were spread randomly across the sequencing lanes. Two additional independent replicas of 1 million unique cDNA reads from the same blood draw were analyzed for two donors (one aged 18 to 30 and one aged 80 or older).

The research as a whole found: The percentage of naive T cells measured by flow cytometry correlated strongly with observed TCR beta diversity. The CMV infection status of donors was not known, potentially confounding age-related changes in expanded clonotypes. Conclusive comparison of naive and antigen-experienced compartments was prevented by the profiling of bulk unsorted PBMCs. As age increased, observed TCR beta diversity per million T cells dropped in a roughly linear way, and a significant reduction was already evident by age roughly 40. Estimates of total diversity from one million sequenced T cells were regarded as lower bounds and underestimates. The long-lived group showed more naive CD4+ T cells, fewer expanded clones and increased TCR diversity than the aged group, suggesting age selection.

This clonotype was obtained from a man in his sixties in good health. Sample: blood.

The nucleotide sequence is given as TGTGCCAGCAGCGTAGGAGAGGGGGGGGAGGAGACCCAGTACTTC. Translation gives CASSVGEGGEETQYF. Here the chain combines TRBV9 and TRBJ2-5; the D region possibly corresponds to TRBD2 (7 bases align). Via the germline V gene, CDR1 is SGDLS and CDR2 YYNGEE. The germline ends are 14 bases apart after V is trimmed by 0 bases and J by 5 bases. There are 15 amino acids in the CDR3, from cysteine to phenylalanine inclusive. Kept here is only the CDR3 DNA, which spans 45 bases and is read in frame from base 1.